One sample yielded the 29 T cell receptor beta chains listed below, sequenced in a study of blood T cell repertoires in COVID-19. TCRdb's table, derived via immunoSEQ multiplex PCR, lists solely in-frame clones and lacks some. The sample lists about 260,000 clones; roughly 90% were seen once. Sequenced material: PBMCs or T cells enriched from blood (not recorded which). These receptors were collected from a woman aged 45-65 years who had recovered from COVID-19.

J is TRBJ1-5 and V is TRBV2, with a tentative D call TRBD1 (5 bases). V dropped 6 bases and J dropped 3 bases, with 18 bases sitting between them. The CDR3 runs to 16 residues. Germline CDR1 SNHLY, CDR2 FYNNEI. CDR3 protein: CASSPREGINNQPQHF. DNA for the CDR3: TGTGCCAGCAGCCCCAGGGAGGGCATTAACAATCAGCCCCAGCATTTT.

V and J are TRBV5-5 and TRBJ1-5; no definite D call. The CDR3 has 14 residues. The germline V and J ends were trimmed by 0 bases and 1 base, with 5 bases remaining between them. CDR1 SGHKS and CDR2 YYEKEE come from the germline V gene (reference sequence). CDR3 sequence (DNA): TGTGCCAGCAGCTTGGAGGAGAGCAATCAGCCCCAGCATTTT. Encoded protein: CASSLEESNQPQHF.

The J gene is TRBJ1-1, the V gene TRBV4-3; tentative D call: TRBD1 (5 bases). This CDR3 region has 15 residues. The V and J ends lost 0 bases and 5 bases respectively, with 13 bases between them. Germline V gene data show CDR1 as LGHNA and CDR2 as YSLEER. CDR3 sequence reads: CASSQDLAKGTEAFF. The CDR3 DNA is TGCGCCAGCAGCCAAGATTTGGCCAAGGGGACTGAAGCTTTCTTT.

The chain employs TRBV28 and TRBJ1-3; D uncertain. V was pared by 5 bases and J by 0 bases, with 17 bases between. The CDR3 is 17 amino acids. Looked up from germline, CDR1 is MDHEN and CDR2 is SYDVKM. CDR3 protein: CASSPLMGSFSGNTIYF. The DNA of the CDR3 is TGTGCCAGCAGTCCCCTAATGGGGAGCTTCTCTGGAAACACCATATATTTT.

This chain connects TRBV2 to TRBJ2-1, with 14 nucleotides matching TRBD2. This CDR3 is 17 amino acids long. Losses at the gene ends were 6 bases for V and 9 bases for J; bases not matched to a gene: 13. From germline, CDR1 is SNHLY and CDR2 FYNNEI. The CDR3 DNA reads as TGTGCCAGCAGGATTGGGACTAGCGGGAGCGTCAGGGGTGAGCAGTTCTTC. Encoded protein: CASRIGTSGSVRGEQFF.

This clone was recorded only once. This chain connects TRBV27 to TRBJ2-3; tentative D call: TRBD2 (5 bases). The V end was cut by 6 bases, the J end by 2 bases, with 15 bases between. Germline-derived CDR1 and CDR2 are MNHEY and SMNVEV (reference sequence). This CDR3 spans 15 amino acids. CDR3 DNA: TGTGCCAGCAGCCCACGGCGGACTCACACAGATACGCAGTATTTT. Encoded protein: CASSPRRTHTDTQYF.

This chain connects TRBV7-2 to TRBJ1-4; D unresolved. V was shortened by 4 bases and J by 3 bases, with 9 bases between the two germline ends. The CDR3 is 14 amino acids. CDR1 is SGHTA and CDR2 is FQGNSA in the germline V gene. CDR3 region: CASSYRASNEKLFF. The CDR3 DNA reads as TGTGCCAGCAGCTACAGAGCCTCTAATGAAAAACTGTTTTTT.

The chain is built from TRBV6-4 and TRBJ2-1; 7 nucleotides align to TRBD2. V was pared by 6 bases and J by 0 bases, with 14 bases of the junction left unmatched. The CDR3 totals 18 residues. Germline assignment: CDR1 MRHNA and CDR2 SNTAGT. The CDR3 reads CASSQKPSGASSYNEQFF. CDR3 DNA sequence: TGTGCCAGCAGCCAAAAACCCAGCGGGGCAAGCTCCTACAATGAGCAGTTCTTC.

This clone showed up just once. V and J are TRBV5-4 and TRBJ2-7, with D possibly being TRBD2 (5 bases). Germline assignment: CDR1 SGHNT and CDR2 YYREEE (reference sequence). V dropped 5 bases and J dropped 2 bases, with 11 bases sitting between them. This CDR3 spans 13 amino acids. As DNA, the CDR3 is TGTGCCAGCAGAGCTGGACTTACCTACGAGCAGTACTTC. This sequence encodes CASRAGLTYEQYF. Full variable domain (outside the CDR3, taken from reference TRBV5-4 and TRBJ2-7): ETGVTQSPTHLIKTRGQQVTLRCSSQSGHNTVSWYQQALGQGPQFIFQYYREEENGRGNFPPRFSGLQFPNYSSELNVNALELDDSALYLCASRAGLTYEQYFGPGTRLTVT.

CDR3 region: CAISESNELSEAFF. The CDR3 nucleotides read TGTGCCATCAGTGAGTCGAACGAGCTATCTGAAGCTTTCTTT. The chain joins TRBV10-3 to TRBJ1-1; D not resolved. Germline assignment: CDR1 ENHRY and CDR2 SYGVKD. V dropped 0 bases and J dropped 6 bases, with 11 bases sitting between them. The CDR3 has 14 amino acids.

J is TRBJ2-5 and V is TRBV28; 12 positions agree with TRBD2. The CDR3 spans 15 residues. Germline assignment: CDR1 MDHEN and CDR2 SYDVKM. V shed 2 bases, J shed 6 bases, and the junction held 4 bases outside the gene matches. The CDR3: CASSLATSGSQTQYF. DNA for the CDR3: TGTGCCAGCAGTTTAGCGACTAGCGGGAGTCAGACCCAGTACTTC.

This chain links TRBV29-1 with TRBJ1-1; a possible D gene is TRBD1 (5 bases). This CDR3 region has 12 residues. Trimming stripped 6 bases from V and 5 bases from J, with 13 bases between. Germline V gene lookup returns CDR1 SQVTM and CDR2 ANQGSEA. This CDR3 is CSVGEGWTEAFF. CDR3 nucleotide sequence: TGCAGCGTGGGGGAGGGGTGGACTGAAGCTTTCTTT.

The V call is TRBV28, the J call TRBJ1-2, with D maybe TRBD1 (5 bases). Trimming pared 6 bases from V and 0 bases from J, leaving 14 bases between. Germline values: CDR1 MDHEN, CDR2 SYDVKM. The CDR3 is 15 amino acids. CDR3 region: CASRDTFGANYGYTF. The CDR3 coding sequence is TGTGCCAGCAGGGACACTTTCGGAGCTAACTATGGCTACACCTTC.

The genes are TRBV30 and TRBJ2-2, with 8 bases matching TRBD2. The ends lost 7 bases at V and 5 bases at J; junction bases unmatched: 9. Germline V gives CDR1 GTSNPN, CDR2 SVGIG (reference sequence). This CDR3 has 14 residues. The CDR3 DNA is TGTGCCTCCACCGGGACTAGAATAACCGGGGAGCTGTTTTTT. This translates into CASTGTRITGELFF.

This chain uses TRBV2 with TRBJ1-1; D remains unclear. Trimming took 4 bases from V and 14 from J, leaving 17 bases between them. This CDR3 contains 12 residues. Per germline, CDR1 SNHLY and CDR2 FYNNEI. CDR3 in amino acids: CASSVGGSLAFF. Here the CDR3 DNA reads TGTGCCAGCAGTGTTGGAGGGTCCCTTGCCTTCTTT.

Only a few counts were recorded for this clone. The V and J genes are TRBV10-3 and TRBJ2-7, with D tentatively TRBD1 (5 bases). This CDR3 comprises 14 residues. The V end was cut by 3 bases, the J end by 5 bases, with 14 bases between. Germline loops: CDR1 ENHRY, CDR2 SYGVKD. In DNA, the CDR3 is TGTGCCATCAGTGACGGTCAGGGTCTCCACGAGCAGTACTTC. It yields the protein CAISDGQGLHEQYF.

This clone showed up just a few times. The gene calls are TRBV7-9 and TRBJ1-3, with D unresolved. The CDR3 totals 14 residues. In germline, CDR1 is SEHNR, CDR2 FQNEAQ (reference sequence). The V end lost 6 bases, the J end lost 0 bases, and 9 bases lay between the germline ends. For the CDR3, the DNA is TGTGCCAGCAGTACGGGAAACTCTGGAAACACCATATATTTT. It codes for CASSTGNSGNTIYF.

The chain uses TRBV30 and TRBJ2-7; D is undetermined. This CDR3 spans 12 amino acids. V was clipped by 5 bases and J by 3 bases, with 11 bases between them. Germline CDR1 is GTSNPN and CDR2 is SVGIG (reference sequence). The CDR3 sequence is CAWGPGIYEQYF. In DNA, the CDR3 is TGTGCCTGGGGCCCCGGTATCTACGAGCAGTACTTC.

The CDR3 sequence is CASSPELAVSYEQYF. CDR3 in DNA: TGTGCCAGCAGCCCTGAACTAGCGGTTTCCTACGAGCAGTACTTC. V and J are TRBV11-2 and TRBJ2-7, with 8 bases identical to TRBD2. The V gene end was trimmed by 5 bases and the J gene end by 1 base; junction bases not matched to a gene: 7. Germline V gives CDR1 SGHAT, CDR2 FQNNGV. The CDR3 spans 15 residues.

The gene calls are TRBV3-1 (or the pseudogene TRBV3-2) and TRBJ2-2, with D maybe TRBD1 (6 bases). The germline V gene encodes CDR1 LGHDT and CDR2 YNNKEL (reference sequence). The CDR3 has 17 residues. V was shortened by 4 bases and J by 4 bases, with 19 bases between the two germline ends. The CDR3 sequence: CASSPGHPGWGTGELFF. For the CDR3, the DNA is TGTGCCAGCAGCCCGGGACATCCCGGGTGGGGCACCGGGGAGCTGTTTTTT.

This clone was counted a few times. CDR3 bases: TGCGCCAGCAGCTTGGGTTGGGACAGATCTAACTATGGCTACACCTTC. Translated: CASSLGWDRSNYGYTF. The chain combines TRBV5-1 with TRBJ1-2, with 7 bases that match TRBD1. Trimming at V came to 0 bases and at J to 0 bases, leaving 5 bases not matched to a gene. The CDR3 has 16 amino acids. Germline values: CDR1 SGHRS, CDR2 YFSETQ.

The rearrangement links TRBV21-1 to TRBJ1-5; TRBD1, the table's D call, lacks a check against the DNA. TRBV21-1 is listed as a pseudogene. The CDR3 spans 14 residues. This CDR3 reads CASSPDSFNQPQHF. Here the CDR3 DNA reads TGTGCCAGCAGCCCAGACAGTTTCAATCAGCCCCAGCATTTT.

The sample holds one count of this clone. The gene calls are TRBV28 and TRBJ2-4; D is undetermined. Trimming shortened V by 5 bases and J by 1 base, and 12 bases separated the two germline ends. The CDR3 contains 15 residues. From germline, CDR1 is MDHEN and CDR2 SYDVKM. In DNA, the CDR3 is TGTGCCAGCAGTGAAATGACGGGTGCCAAAAACATTCAGTACTTC. It translates to CASSEMTGAKNIQYF.

This clone was detected once. The CDR3 is CASSIVGLGLLDTEAFF. The CDR3 coding sequence is TGTGCCAGTAGTATTGTGGGCCTTGGGTTGTTGGATACTGAAGCTTTCTTT. The chain couples TRBV19 to TRBJ1-1; no clear D. Germline values: CDR1 LNHDA, CDR2 SQIVND (reference sequence). This CDR3 is 17 amino acids long. V lost 3 bases and J lost 5, with 22 bases in between.

The gene calls are TRBV27 and TRBJ1-2, with unresolved D. V was shortened by 6 bases and J by 2 bases, with 16 bases between the two germline ends. Germline V gene sequence: CDR1 MNHEY, CDR2 SMNVEV (reference sequence). The CDR3 runs to 15 residues. The CDR3 here is CASSTNPSINYGYTF. Here the CDR3 DNA reads TGTGCCAGCAGCACAAACCCCAGTATCAACTATGGCTACACCTTC.

This chain links TRBV18 with TRBJ1-1; 7 nucleotides line up with TRBD1. The V and J ends lost 6 bases and 0 bases, in that order; junction bases with no gene match: 1. CDR3 size: 13 residues. CDR1 and CDR2 from the germline V gene are KGHSH and LQKENI. The DNA of the CDR3 is TGTGCCAGCTCGGGGACAGTGAACACTGAAGCTTTCTTT. Translating it yields CASSGTVNTEAFF.

V and J are TRBV5-1 and TRBJ2-5, with TRBD1 matching 8 bases. J gave up 5 bases and V 0 bases, and 9 bases lay outside the gene matches. The germline V gene encodes CDR1 SGHRS and CDR2 YFSETQ. This CDR3 contains 16 residues. The CDR3 nucleotides are TGCGCCAGCAGCTTGGTAGTGACAGGGGCTTCGGAGACCCAGTACTTC. The encoded protein is CASSLVVTGASETQYF.

This clone was observed a single time. The chain uses TRBV9 and TRBJ1-2; 8 nucleotides agree with TRBD1. The CDR3 loop spans 17 amino acids. The germline gives CDR1 SGDLS, CDR2 YYNGEE. Trimming cost V 4 bases and J 0 bases; bases outside gene matches: 11. The CDR3 nucleotides read TGTGCCAGCAGCAAAGAGCCGGGACAGGTAACTAACTATGGCTACACCTTC. It specifies CASSKEPGQVTNYGYTF.

The rearrangement links TRBV11-3 to TRBJ2-3; D is perhaps TRBD2 (6 bases). The CDR3 runs to 17 residues. V was clipped by 1 base and J by 4 bases, with 18 bases between them. Germline V CDR1 and CDR2: SGHNT, YENEEA. The CDR3: CASSLAFAFGTADTQYF. The CDR3 DNA reads TGTGCCAGCAGCTTAGCCTTCGCCTTCGGGACTGCAGATACGCAGTATTTT. The entire variable domain, with the rest obtained from reference TRBV11-3 and TRBJ2-3, is as follows: EAGVVQSPRYKIIEKKQPVAFWCNPISGHNTLYWYLQNLGQGPELLIRYENEEAVDDSQLPKDRFSAERLKGVDSTLKIQPAELGDSAVYLCASSLAFAFGTADTQYFGPGTRLTVL.